These 26 T cell receptor beta chains were sequenced from one sample in a study of cytomegalovirus exposure and HLA in healthy donors. 60 Vbeta and 13 Jbeta primers were used in PCR. Clones were read by immunoSEQ multiplex PCR, and TCRdb kept only the in-frame ones, dropping some. The repertoire consists of about 98,000 clones, with around 73% occurring once and the leading ten covering 1.2%. Sequencing was carried out using PBMCs. The source is a female donor in good health and CMV-seronegative.

The chain is built from TRBV7-2 and TRBJ2-7; D is unclear. Germline loops: CDR1 SGHTA, CDR2 FQGNSA. The CDR3 spans 14 residues. V shed 1 base and J shed 2 bases, with 9 bases lying between them. The CDR3 region has the DNA TGTGCCAGCAGCTTAGGTCACAGAACCTACGAGCAGTACTTC. Its protein product is CASSLGHRTYEQYF. Filled out from reference TRBV7-2 and TRBJ2-7, the complete variable domain reads GAGVSQSPSNKVTEKGKDVELRCDPISGHTALYWYRQSLGQGLEFLIYFQGNSAPDKSGLPSDRFSAERTGGSVSTLTIQRTQQEDSAVYLCASSLGHRTYEQYFGPGTRLTVT.

This clone came up once. CDR3 sequence (DNA): TGCAGCGTTGAACTCGGGGGGGCAGATACGCAGTATTTT. This translates into CSVELGGADTQYF. The V gene is TRBV29-1, the J gene TRBJ2-3; 8 nucleotides match TRBD2. The CDR3 totals 13 residues. Germline CDR1 SQVTM, CDR2 ANQGSEA. V was clipped by 2 bases and J by 4 bases; unmatched bases: 2.

This chain joins TRBV6-5 and TRBJ1-2; 9 bases map to TRBD1. Germline V gene lookup returns CDR1 MNHEY and CDR2 SVGAGI. The CDR3 totals 15 residues. V gave up 5 bases and J gave up 7 bases; unmatched junction bases: 11. This chain's CDR3 is CASSPLDRGFSGYTF. Written as DNA, the CDR3 is TGTGCCAGCAGTCCACTAGACAGGGGGTTCAGTGGCTACACCTTC.

J is TRBJ1-3 and V is TRBV28, with unresolved D. This CDR3 region has 14 residues. Looked up from germline, CDR1 is MDHEN and CDR2 is SYDVKM. V was shortened by 6 bases and J by 2 bases, with 11 bases between the two germline ends. CDR3 sequence (DNA): TGTGCCAGCAGCACAGATTCCACTGGAAACACCATATATTTT. It specifies CASSTDSTGNTIYF.

A few counts support this clone. V usage is TRBV5-1 and J usage is TRBJ2-1, with 9 nucleotides matching TRBD2. CDR3 size: 13 residues. The ends lost 4 bases at V and 5 bases at J; junction bases unmatched: 1. From germline, CDR1 is SGHRS and CDR2 YFSETQ. The CDR3 sequence: CASSLAGNNEQFF. The CDR3 bases are TGCGCCAGCAGCCTAGCGGGGAACAATGAGCAGTTCTTC.

The chain carries TRBV29-1 and TRBJ2-5, with D possibly TRBD1 on 5 matching bases. This CDR3 spans 14 amino acids. CDR1 is SQVTM, CDR2 ANQGSEA, per germline. V was clipped by 4 bases and J by 5 bases, with 17 bases between them. The CDR3 sequence is CSVVHRFGVETQYF. The DNA for the CDR3 is TGCAGCGTTGTCCACAGGTTTGGAGTGGAGACCCAGTACTTC.

This clone was observed a few times. This chain uses TRBV7-2 with TRBJ2-3; D not certain. Trimming took off 5 bases at V and 8 bases at J, with 8 bases between the two ends. Per germline, CDR1 SGHTA and CDR2 FQGNSA. The CDR3 runs to 11 residues. CDR3 nucleotide sequence: TGTGCCAGCAGCCCGGGTCGTACGCAGTATTTT. Its protein is CASSPGRTQYF.

The rearrangement links TRBV6-5 to TRBJ1-1; D ambiguous. Germline CDR1 is MNHEY and CDR2 is SVGAGI. V gave up 5 bases and J gave up 1 base, with 8 bases separating them. CDR3 size: 13 residues. Here the CDR3 reads CASSRSTNTEAFF. As DNA, the CDR3 is TGTGCCAGCAGTCGGAGCACGAACACTGAAGCTTTCTTT.

This clone was seen a single time. The rearrangement uses TRBV5-4 and TRBJ1-2; TRBD1 matches at 9 bases. J gave up 7 bases and V 3 bases, and 1 base lay outside the gene matches. From germline, CDR1 is SGHNT and CDR2 YYREEE (reference sequence). The CDR3 is made up of 12 amino acids. The CDR3 loop is CASSWDRAGYTF. The DNA of the CDR3 is TGTGCCAGCAGCTGGGACAGGGCTGGCTACACCTTC.

There are a few counts of this clone. The chain recombines TRBV10-2 with TRBJ1-2; D uncertain. This CDR3 is built from 14 residues. The germline V and J ends were trimmed by 5 bases and 2 bases, with 12 bases remaining between them. Per germline, CDR1 WSHSY and CDR2 SAAADI. The CDR3, as DNA: TGCGCCAGCAGTAGAGATATTCCGAACTATGGCTACACCTTC. This encodes CASSRDIPNYGYTF.

The rearrangement joins TRBV7-8 to TRBJ2-3, with 15 bases fitting TRBD2. CDR1 and CDR2 (germline): SGHVS, FQNEAQ. V was pared by 0 bases and J by 2 bases, with 3 bases of the junction left unmatched. The CDR3 runs to 18 residues. CDR3 sequence reads: CASSLARTSGRATDTQYF. The CDR3 bases are TGTGCCAGCAGCTTAGCTAGGACTAGCGGGAGGGCCACAGATACGCAGTATTTT. Full variable domain (remainder filled in from reference TRBV7-8 and TRBJ2-3): GAGVSQSPRYKVAKRGQDVALRCDPISGHVSLFWYQQALGQGPEFLTYFQNEAQLDKSGLPSDRFFAERPEGSVSTLKIQRTQQEDSAVYLCASSLARTSGRATDTQYFGPGTRLTVL.

This chain uses TRBV15 with TRBJ1-1, with D unclear. Trimming stripped 1 base from V and 1 base from J, with 7 bases between. CDR3 length equals 14 residues. CDR1 and CDR2 (germline): LNHNV, YYDKDF (reference sequence). CDR3 coding DNA: TGTGCCACCAGCAGAGTCGTCGGGAACACTGAAGCTTTCTTT. Its protein product is CATSRVVGNTEAFF. Complete variable domain (other parts from reference TRBV15 and TRBJ1-1): DAMVIQNPRYQVTQFGKPVTLSCSQTLNHNVMYWYQQKSSQAPKLLFHYYDKDFNNEADTPDNFQSRRPNTSFCFLDIRSPGLGDTAMYLCATSRVVGNTEAFFGQGTRLTVV.

The V call is TRBV6-5, the J call TRBJ2-7; 7 bases map to TRBD2. The V segment lost 0 bases and the J segment 2 bases; nucleotides outside the gene matches: 7. The CDR3 extends over 16 amino acids. Germline V gene sequence: CDR1 MNHEY, CDR2 SVGAGI. Here the CDR3 reads CASSYSTGGFPYEQYF. Here the CDR3 DNA reads TGTGCCAGCAGTTACTCGACGGGGGGTTTCCCCTACGAGCAGTACTTC.

This clone was seen a few times. V and J are TRBV28 and TRBJ2-7; 11 bases map to TRBD2. CDR3 length: 15 residues. V was clipped by 5 bases and J by 4 bases; unmatched bases: 7. Looked up from germline, CDR1 is MDHEN and CDR2 is SYDVKM. The CDR3 sequence is CASSPRLAGQYEQYF. CDR3 nucleotides: TGTGCCAGCAGTCCACGACTAGCGGGACAATACGAGCAGTACTTC. Combining the CDR3 with reference TRBV28 and TRBJ2-7 gives the whole variable domain DVKVTQSSRYLVKRTGEKVFLECVQDMDHENMFWYRQDPGLGLRLIYFSYDVKMKEKGDIPEGYSVSREKKERFSLILESASTNQTSMYLCASSPRLAGQYEQYFGPGTRLTVT.

This clone was found a few times. V gene TRBV5-6 combines with J gene TRBJ1-4; D perhaps matches TRBD1 (5 bases). There are 15 residues in the CDR3. CDR1 and CDR2 (germline): SGHDT, YYEEEE. V was cut by 4 bases and J by 4 bases, with 14 bases left in between. CDR3 loop: CASSLRQNHNEKLFF. The CDR3 region has the DNA TGTGCCAGCAGCCTAAGACAGAATCATAATGAAAAACTGTTTTTT. Full variable domain (outside the CDR3, taken from reference TRBV5-6 and TRBJ1-4): DAGVTQSPTHLIKTRGQQVTLRCSPKSGHDTVSWYQQALGQGPQFIFQYYEEEERQRGNFPDRFSGHQFPNYSSELNVNALLLGDSALYLCASSLRQNHNEKLFFGSGTQLSVL.

This clone has only one observation. This rearrangement joins TRBV7-2 to TRBJ2-7; 7 positions match TRBD2. The germline gives CDR1 SGHTA, CDR2 FQGNSA. This CDR3 has 15 amino acids. V gave up 5 bases and J gave up 0 bases; unmatched junction bases: 7. CDR3 in DNA: TGTGCCAGCAGCCCCGTGGGCGGGAGCTCCTACGAGCAGTACTTC. This translates into CASSPVGGSSYEQYF.

The chain has TRBV6-1 and TRBJ2-3; 9 positions agree with TRBD2. Per the germline V gene, CDR1 is MNHNS and CDR2 is SASEGT. Trimming took 7 bases from V and 4 from J; bases not matched to a gene: 9. CDR3 size: 15 residues. The CDR3 sequence is CASNELAGGADTQYF. The DNA of the CDR3 is TGTGCCAGCAACGAACTAGCGGGCGGGGCAGATACGCAGTATTTT.

The rearrangement links TRBV2 to TRBJ2-2; unclear D gene. With 3 bases removed from V and 7 bases from J, the gap between germline ends came to 18 bases. The germline gives CDR1 SNHLY, CDR2 FYNNEI. The CDR3 extends over 16 amino acids. The DNA for the CDR3 is TGTGCCAGCAGTGACGGCGGCCTGGGTTCAATCGGGGAGCTGTTTTTT. It specifies CASSDGGLGSIGELFF.

The chain has TRBV30 and TRBJ2-7, with D perhaps matching TRBD1 (5 bases). With 7 bases removed from V and 2 bases from J, the gap between germline ends came to 15 bases. CDR1 is GTSNPN, CDR2 SVGIG, per germline (reference sequence). CDR3 length: 13 amino acids. The CDR3, as DNA: TGTGCCTTCCGAGTGGACACCGCCTACGAGCAGTACTTC. This encodes CAFRVDTAYEQYF. Drawing the rest from reference TRBV30 and TRBJ2-7, the complete variable domain is SQTIHQWPATLVQPVGSPLSLECTVEGTSNPNLYWYRQAAGRGLQLLFYSVGIGQISSEVPQNLSASRPQDRQFILSSKKLLLSDSGFYLCAFRVDTAYEQYFGPGTRLTVT.

This chain joins TRBV9 and TRBJ2-2, with 11 bases identical to TRBD2. The germline V gene encodes CDR1 SGDLS and CDR2 YYNGEE. The CDR3 has 17 residues. J was trimmed by 1 base and V by 4 bases; bases with no gene match: 6. In nucleotides, the CDR3 is TGTGCCAGCAGCCCCTTAGCGGGGGGGAAGAACACCGGGGAGCTGTTTTTT. This codes for CASSPLAGGKNTGELFF.

The chain recombines TRBV19 with TRBJ2-2, with 7 positions matching TRBD2. Looked up from germline, CDR1 is LNHDA and CDR2 is SQIVND (reference sequence). Trimming at V came to 5 bases and at J to 3 bases, leaving 6 bases not matched to a gene. The CDR3 covers 15 residues. CDR3 in DNA: TGTGCCAGTAGTTCCCTGAGCGGGGACACCGGGGAGCTGTTTTTT. This codes for CASSSLSGDTGELFF.

The chain uses TRBV5-1 and TRBJ2-1; 12 bases are shared with TRBD2. Trimming removed 0 bases from V and 9 bases from J; junction bases left unmatched: 4. The CDR3 sequence is 15 residues long. The germline V gene encodes CDR1 SGHRS and CDR2 YFSETQ. The CDR3 region has the DNA TGCGCCAGCAGCTTGGGACTAGCGGGAGTGGCTGAGCAGTTCTTC. It translates to CASSLGLAGVAEQFF.

To note about this clone: The junction departs from germline at one end; a sequencing error may be responsible. For the CDR3, the DNA is TGTGCCAGCAGCTTGGGCAGGTCTGAAAAACTGCTTTTT. Residues: CASSLGRSEKLLF. The chain has TRBV5-6 and TRBJ1-4; D not certain. This CDR3 spans 13 amino acids. Germline values: CDR1 SGHDT, CDR2 YYEEEE.

The V call is TRBV5-1, the J call TRBJ1-5; 7 bases align to TRBD1. The CDR3 consists of 15 residues. Germline V lookup: CDR1 SGHRS, CDR2 YFSETQ. V lost 1 base to trimming and J lost 1 base; unmatched junction nucleotides: 2. Written as DNA, the CDR3 is TGCGCCAGCAGCTTGACAGGGGAAAGCAATCAGCCCCAGCATTTT. The encoded protein is CASSLTGESNQPQHF.

This clone has just a few counts. This sequence joins TRBV6-6 and TRBJ1-2; tentatively, D is TRBD1 (6 bases). The germline V and J ends were trimmed by 0 bases and 4 bases, with 12 bases remaining between them. In germline, CDR1 is MNHNY, CDR2 SVGAGI (reference sequence). The length of the CDR3 is 15 residues. CDR3 loop: CASSYSGGQGYGYTF. Written as DNA, the CDR3 is TGTGCCAGCAGTTACTCAGGGGGTCAAGGCTATGGCTACACCTTC.

This clone was seen more than once but under ten times. J is TRBJ2-3 and V is TRBV28; TRBD2 is a possible D gene (7 bases). Germline assignment: CDR1 MDHEN and CDR2 SYDVKM. This CDR3 comprises 15 residues. Trimming pared 2 bases from V and 1 base from J, leaving 10 bases between. CDR3 sequence (DNA): TGTGCCAGCAGTTTACTGGGGGGGCGCACAGATACGCAGTATTTT. Translation: CASSLLGGRTDTQYF.